The source of this T cell receptor (beta chain) is a study of follicular helper T cells after annual influenza vaccination. V trimming: 4 bases; J trimming: 1 base; junction bases outside the gene matches: 18. The CDR3 is 20 residues long. In germline, CDR1 is LNHDA, CDR2 SQIVND (reference sequence). Method: immunoSEQ multiplex PCR; TCRdb's copy keeps in-frame clones and lacks some. The data contain about 9,400 clones, roughly 80% of them singletons. Time point indicated: 2015-2016 season, pre-vaccination. The chain joins TRBV19 to TRBJ2-7; 11 bases align to TRBD1. Sequenced material: CXCR5+ CD38- circulating T follicular helper cells from blood, taken on the day of influenza vaccination. Subset meaning: circulating Tfh, non-naive CD4+CXCR5+PD-1+ (ICOS+CD38+ or ICOS-CD38-). The TCR comes from an adult who received the influenza vaccine. The CDR3 nucleotides read TGTGCCAGTAGTACTACCGGACAGGGGGCCACTAGCGGACCATCCTACGAGCAGTACTTC. The encoded protein is CASSTTGQGATSGPSYEQYF.